This TCR beta chain stems from a study of cytotoxic CD8 clonotypes in ibrutinib-treated CLL. Overall study context: Among the patients, 10 to 11 presented as relapsed/refractory and 15 as treatment-naive; 17 showed unmutated IGHV. Average yields of about 260,000 productive templates and 80,000 to 95,000 productive rearrangements characterized the samples. After treatment lasting a median roughly eleven months, range 6 to 36, response samples were collected.

Assay: immunoSEQ multiplex PCR; the TCRdb copy retains only in-frame clones and omits some. The data show 150,000 to 200,000 clones, around 72% seen once. With respect to this clone: What it binds is unknown.

Study-level points and caveats: Starting clonality was above that of age-matched healthy donors and tracked circulating CD8+ T-cell counts.

The specimen was PBMCs, collected after 24 months of ibrutinib treatment. This TCR was recovered from a human donor with chronic lymphocytic leukemia.

This CDR3 is CASSLEGTSGIYEQFF. Written as DNA, the CDR3 is TGTGCCAGCAGCTTAGAGGGGACTAGCGGGATCTATGAGCAGTTCTTC. The chain links TRBV7-2 to TRBJ2-1; 13 bases fit TRBD2. Germline CDR1 SGHTA, CDR2 FQGNSA. The CDR3 totals 16 residues. With 1 base clipped from V and 8 bases from J, the junction kept 5 bases outside the gene matches.